Here is one T cell receptor beta chain with its context. As yet, its antigen is unknown. The CDR3 consists of 14 residues. Germline loops: CDR1 SGHRS, CDR2 YFSETQ. The V end lost 4 bases, the J end lost 4 bases, and 14 bases lay between the germline ends. The data were taken from a study of T cells in Graves' hyperthyroidism and ophthalmopathy. Notes on the study in general: The majority of expanded thyroid clonotypes above 0.001 also appeared in blood.

Researchers took RNA transcripts and amplified the TCR beta CDR3 regions from them. Primed by the HTBI set, a first-round RT-PCR was run on the TCR CDR3. One entry per CDR3 protein, called by TCRdb with MiXCR from the multiplex PCR reads. The sample gives 600,000 or so distinct CDR3 sequences, 13% to 15% of which show up once; less than 9% is in the top ten. The study excluded patients with uncontrolled infection, other autoimmune disease, pregnancy or lactation. Clinical symptoms, serum thyroxine and TRAb, thyroid ultrasound and orbital computed tomography were used for the diagnoses. This sample holds PBMCs from less than 11 ml fresh peripheral blood.

The receptor was isolated from a woman younger than 35 with Graves' ophthalmopathy. Sequenced sample: blood. J is TRBJ1-2 and V is TRBV5-1, with D perhaps TRBD1 (5 bases). CDR3 sequence reads: CASSPPETVYGYTF. The CDR3 DNA follows: TGCGCCAGCAGCCCCCCCGAGACAGTCTATGGCTACACCTTC.